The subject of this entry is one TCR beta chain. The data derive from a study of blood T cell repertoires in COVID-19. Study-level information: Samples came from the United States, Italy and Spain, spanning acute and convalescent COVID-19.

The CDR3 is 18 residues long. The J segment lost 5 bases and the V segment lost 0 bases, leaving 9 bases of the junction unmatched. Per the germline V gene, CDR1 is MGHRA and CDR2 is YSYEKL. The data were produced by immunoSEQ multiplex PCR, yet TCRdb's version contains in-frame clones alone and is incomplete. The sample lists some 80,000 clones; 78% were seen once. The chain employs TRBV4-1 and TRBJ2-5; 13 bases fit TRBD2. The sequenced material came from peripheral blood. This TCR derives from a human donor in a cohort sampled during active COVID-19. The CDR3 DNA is TGCGCCAGCAGCCAAGATGCAGGGACTAGCGGGAACGTGGAGACCCAGTACTTC. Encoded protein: CASSQDAGTSGNVETQYF.